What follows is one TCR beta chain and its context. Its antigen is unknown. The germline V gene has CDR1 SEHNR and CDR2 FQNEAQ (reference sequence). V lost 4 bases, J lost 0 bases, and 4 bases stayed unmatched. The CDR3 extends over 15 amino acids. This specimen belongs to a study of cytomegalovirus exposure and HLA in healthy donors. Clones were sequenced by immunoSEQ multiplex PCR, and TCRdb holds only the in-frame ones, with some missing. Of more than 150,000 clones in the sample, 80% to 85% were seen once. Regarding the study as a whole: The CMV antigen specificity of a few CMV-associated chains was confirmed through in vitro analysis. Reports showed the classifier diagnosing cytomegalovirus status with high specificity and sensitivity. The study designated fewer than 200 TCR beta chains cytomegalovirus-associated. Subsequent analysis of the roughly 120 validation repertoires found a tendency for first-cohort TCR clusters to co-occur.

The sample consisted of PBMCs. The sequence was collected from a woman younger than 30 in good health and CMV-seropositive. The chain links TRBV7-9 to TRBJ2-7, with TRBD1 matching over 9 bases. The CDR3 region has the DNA TGTGCCAGCAGCTCTGACAGGGGGGGCTCCTACGAGCAGTACTTC. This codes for CASSSDRGGSYEQYF.